Following are 23 T cell receptor beta chains from one sample sequenced in a study of CD8 T cells in Susac syndrome. RNA was extracted with the RNeasy kit, and a quantity of 0.5 to 1 ug was reverse transcribed using random hexamers. Each CDR3 protein is one row after TCRdb ran MiXCR on the immunoSEQ multiplex PCR reads. The sample lists approximately 70,000 distinct CDR3 sequences, roughly 94% seen once, with 0.56% in the top ten. What was sequenced was CD8+ T cells from PBMCs. The receptor source for this set is a human donor with multiple sclerosis.

J is TRBJ2-7 and V is TRBV18; D gene unclear. The CDR3 consists of 12 residues. Germline loops: CDR1 KGHSH, CDR2 LQKENI. V dropped 6 bases and J dropped 5 bases, with 11 bases sitting between them. CDR3 loop: CASSHRVHEQYF. CDR3 in DNA: TGTGCCAGCTCTCACCGGGTGCACGAGCAGTACTTC.

This chain uses TRBV5-3 with TRBJ1-6; 9 nucleotides align to TRBD1. TRBV5-3 carries the ORF label, with uncertain function. This CDR3 contains 16 residues. Trimming removed 6 bases from V and 6 bases from J; junction bases left unmatched: 10. The CDR3 DNA reads as TGTGCCAGAAAAACGGACAGGGGAGTTTTTAATTCACCCCTCCACTTT. This sequence encodes CARKTDRGVFNSPLHF.

V and J are TRBV13 and TRBJ2-7; D tentatively fits TRBD1 or TRBD2 (7 bases each). Trimming took off 5 bases at V and 1 base at J, with 12 bases between the two ends. The CDR3 is 14 residues long. The germline V gene has CDR1 PRHDT and CDR2 FYEKMQ (reference sequence). This CDR3 is CASSQGGSSYEQYF. The CDR3 DNA reads TGTGCCAGCAGCCAGGGGGGGAGTTCCTACGAGCAGTACTTC.

The chain recombines TRBV15 with TRBJ2-7; no clear D. Germline CDR1 reads LNHNV; CDR2 reads YYDKDF (reference sequence). V dropped 5 bases and J dropped 3 bases, with 11 bases sitting between them. The CDR3 has 13 residues. The DNA of the CDR3 is TGTGCCACCAGCTGGCGCGCCGACTACGAGCAGTACTTC. Translation gives CATSWRADYEQYF.

The V call is TRBV29-1, the J call TRBJ2-7; 7 bases are shared with TRBD1. The CDR3 sequence is 15 residues long. The germline CDR1 and CDR2 sequences are SQVTM and ANQGSEA. V was clipped by 1 base and J by 6 bases; unmatched bases: 12. This CDR3 reads CSVEGTGGPIAEQYF. The CDR3 DNA follows: TGCAGCGTTGAAGGGACAGGCGGCCCGATAGCCGAGCAGTACTTC.

This chain joins TRBV20-1 and TRBJ2-7; tentative D call: TRBD2 (5 bases). Germline assignment: CDR1 DFQATT and CDR2 SNEGSKA (reference sequence). The ends were cut back, 1 base at V and 4 bases at J, with 14 bases in the middle. CDR3 length: 14 residues. CDR3 region: CSARGGPFPYEQYF. The DNA of the CDR3 is TGCAGTGCTAGAGGAGGGCCCTTCCCTTACGAGCAGTACTTC.

The V gene is TRBV3-1, the J gene TRBJ2-3; no reliable D call. The CDR3 has 14 residues. V was trimmed by 0 bases and J by 5 bases, leaving 9 bases between them. The germline V gene encodes CDR1 LGHDT and CDR2 YNNKEL (reference sequence). The CDR3 protein is CASSQEGHGDTQYF. DNA for the CDR3: TGTGCCAGCAGCCAAGAAGGTCATGGAGATACGCAGTATTTT.

J is TRBJ2-2 and V is TRBV4-1; D call uncertain. Per the germline V gene, CDR1 is MGHRA and CDR2 is YSYEKL. The CDR3 loop spans 15 amino acids. V was shortened by 4 bases and J by 1 base, with 10 bases between the two germline ends. The CDR3, as DNA: TGCGCCAGCAGCCCCACCTGGGGGAACACCGGGGAGCTGTTTTTT. It yields the protein CASSPTWGNTGELFF.

The CDR3: CASSPPEDGRAGANVLTF. CDR3 DNA sequence: TGCGCCAGCAGCCCGCCTGAGGATGGGAGAGCTGGGGCCAACGTCCTGACTTTC. The V call is TRBV4-1, the J call TRBJ2-6, with D possibly matching TRBD2 (5 bases). Germline assignment: CDR1 MGHRA and CDR2 YSYEKL. V was cut by 4 bases and J by 2 bases, with 18 bases left in between. The CDR3 is 18 residues long.

The V and J genes are TRBV7-9 and TRBJ2-7; D is ambiguous. Germline V gene lookup returns CDR1 SEHNR and CDR2 FQNEAQ (reference sequence). The CDR3 covers 13 residues. The V gene lost 1 base and the J gene lost 1 base, with 5 bases spanning the gap. The CDR3 coding sequence is TGTGCCAGCAGCTTAGGGTTTTCCTACGAGCAGTACTTC. Translated: CASSLGFSYEQYF.

The rearrangement joins TRBV12-3 or TRBV12-4 to TRBJ2-2; no definite D call. This CDR3 comprises 12 residues. V lost 4 bases and J 6 bases, leaving 6 bases between the germline ends. The CDR3 DNA is TGTGCCAGCAGTTGGGCATCCGGGGAGCTGTTTTTT. As protein: CASSWASGELFF.

DNA for the CDR3: TGCAGTGCTAGTGAGCCGGACTTGGAGAATACGCAGTATTTT. Protein product: CSASEPDLENTQYF. The chain carries TRBV20-1 and TRBJ2-3; tentative D call: TRBD2 (5 bases). Germline values: CDR1 DFQATT, CDR2 SNEGSKA (reference sequence). Trimming cost V 3 bases and J 7 bases, with 17 bases left between them. The length of the CDR3 is 14 residues.

This chain connects TRBV20-1 to TRBJ2-3, with TRBD2 matching 8 bases. The germline V gene encodes CDR1 DFQATT and CDR2 SNEGSKA (reference sequence). The length of the CDR3 is 15 residues. Trimming removed 6 bases from V and 4 bases from J; junction bases left unmatched: 12. CDR3 in amino acids: CSALKSGGLADTQYF. As DNA, the CDR3 is TGCAGTGCACTAAAATCGGGGGGGTTGGCAGATACGCAGTATTTT.

The chain is built from TRBV5-4 and TRBJ1-5; D is possibly TRBD1 (5 bases). Germline-derived CDR1 and CDR2 are SGHNT and YYREEE (reference sequence). Trimming left V 4 bases short and J 6 bases short, with 11 bases between. The CDR3 runs 13 residues. CDR3 region: CASSLDGGQPQHF. The CDR3, as DNA: TGTGCCAGCAGCCTGGATGGGGGTCAGCCCCAGCATTTT.

The J gene is TRBJ2-7, the V gene TRBV2, with D perhaps matching TRBD1 (5 bases). Between the trimmed V and J ends, which lost 4 bases and 2 bases, there was a span of 12 bases. The CDR3 contains 14 residues. Per germline, CDR1 SNHLY and CDR2 FYNNEI. The CDR3 nucleotides read TGTGCCAGCAGTGCAGGGCACAACCCCTACGAGCAGTACTTC. Its protein product is CASSAGHNPYEQYF.

This clonotype was observed a single time. The chain carries TRBV5-6 and TRBJ2-5; no definite D call. The germline gives CDR1 SGHDT, CDR2 YYEEEE. The CDR3 extends over 13 amino acids. Trimming stripped 2 bases from V and 4 bases from J, with 9 bases between. CDR3 DNA: TGTGCCAGCAGCTTCTTGACTGGAGAGACCCAGTACTTC. It is translated as CASSFLTGETQYF.

V and J are TRBV7-9 and TRBJ2-5, with D maybe TRBD1 (5 bases). Germline assignment: CDR1 SEHNR and CDR2 FQNEAQ (reference sequence). CDR3 length equals 12 residues. With 10 bases removed from V and 5 bases from J, the gap between germline ends came to 14 bases. The CDR3 loop reads CATRRGGETQYF. The CDR3 DNA sequence: TGTGCCACCAGAAGGGGTGGCGAGACCCAGTACTTC.

The chain combines TRBV27 with TRBJ2-1; D is undetermined. The CDR3 runs to 13 residues. Looked up from germline, CDR1 is MNHEY and CDR2 is SMNVEV (reference sequence). Between the trimmed V and J ends, which lost 3 bases and 4 bases, there was a span of 7 bases. DNA of the CDR3: TGTGCCAGCAGTTTGGATGCTTACAATGAGCAGTTCTTC. Translating it yields CASSLDAYNEQFF.

V usage is TRBV6-1 and J usage is TRBJ2-1; TRBD2 matches 8 bases. J lost 0 bases, V lost 5 bases, and 12 bases had no gene match. Germline V gene data show CDR1 as MNHNS and CDR2 as SASEGT. CDR3 size: 18 residues. The CDR3 sequence is CASSTSCCGGSSYNEQFF. CDR3 DNA: TGTGCCAGCAGTACCTCTTGTTGCGGGGGGAGCTCCTACAATGAGCAGTTCTTC.

This clonotype was detected only once. The chain is built from TRBV19 and TRBJ2-1, with a possible D match to TRBD2 (6 bases). V gave up 7 bases and J gave up 0 bases, with 10 bases separating them. Germline V gene sequence: CDR1 LNHDA, CDR2 SQIVND (reference sequence). CDR3 size: 14 residues. The CDR3 here is CASMRRGSYNEQFF. The CDR3 DNA sequence: TGTGCCAGTATGAGGCGGGGCTCCTACAATGAGCAGTTCTTC.

The rearrangement joins TRBV3-1 to TRBJ2-3, with 8 bases that match TRBD2. CDR1 is LGHDT and CDR2 is YNNKEL in the germline V gene (reference sequence). V trimming: 2 bases; J trimming: 4 bases; junction bases outside the gene matches: 2. The CDR3 is 14 amino acids. The CDR3 spells CASSQILAADTQYF. The CDR3 bases are TGTGCCAGCAGCCAAATACTAGCGGCAGATACGCAGTATTTT.

This clonotype was seen a single time. The chain recombines TRBV20-1 with TRBJ2-7, with 12 bases fitting TRBD2. The junction had 6 bases not matched to a gene; V was cut back by 0 bases and J by 3 bases. CDR1 is DFQATT, CDR2 SNEGSKA, per germline (reference sequence). The CDR3 is 16 residues long. The CDR3 loop is CSARDRLAGALYEQYF. DNA of the CDR3: TGCAGTGCTAGAGATCGACTAGCGGGAGCCCTCTACGAGCAGTACTTC.

The chain joins TRBV10-3 to TRBJ2-3; TRBD1 matches 7 bases. The CDR3 is 18 residues long. The junction had 11 bases not matched to a gene; V was cut back by 2 bases and J by 0 bases. Germline CDR1 and CDR2: ENHRY and SYGVKD. CDR3 sequence: CAISELLQGESSTDTQYF. The CDR3 region has the DNA TGTGCCATCAGTGAGCTGTTGCAGGGGGAGTCTAGCACAGATACGCAGTATTTT.